Below, one T cell receptor (beta chain) is given with its context. Specified time point: pretreatment peripheral blood. The entry originates in a study of PD-L1 blockade in urothelial cancer. In the study overall: T cells were recovered from blood samples at a median of 141,255.

J was trimmed by 3 bases and V by 6 bases; bases with no gene match: 8. Germline CDR1 SNHLY, CDR2 FYNNEI. The CDR3 consists of 15 residues. Assay: immunoSEQ multiplex PCR; the TCRdb copy retains only in-frame clones and omits some. This sample has 84,000 or so clones, with approximately 87% found just once. Sequenced here: PBMCs, sampled around atezolizumab (anti-PD-L1) treatment. V and J are TRBV2 and TRBJ2-7, with 10 nucleotides matching TRBD2. The clonotype was recovered from a man between 60 and 75 years old with urothelial cancer. The CDR3 DNA reads as TGTGCCAGCAGCTTAGGACTAGCGGCTCTCTACGAGCAGTACTTC. Residues: CASSLGLAALYEQYF.